The 6 T cell receptor beta chains below all came from one sample that was sequenced in a study of blood T cell repertoires in COVID-19. Assay used: immunoSEQ multiplex PCR; TCRdb lists only in-frame clones, some missing. The repertoire includes approximately 36,000 clones, 81% of them detected once, and about 42% sits in the top ten. The material sequenced was peripheral blood. These receptors were taken from a human donor in a cohort sampled during active or convalescent COVID-19. The donor label of this sample is uncertain.

The chain employs TRBV4-1 and TRBJ2-5; 11 nucleotides line up with TRBD2. The V and J ends lost 1 base and 5 bases, in that order; junction bases with no gene match: 3. Per the germline V gene, CDR1 is MGHRA and CDR2 is YSYEKL. The CDR3 totals 15 residues. The chain's CDR3 is CASSQGLAGWETQYF. The DNA for the CDR3 is TGCGCCAGCAGCCAAGGACTAGCGGGATGGGAGACCCAGTACTTC.

The V and J genes are TRBV5-1 and TRBJ2-7; TRBD1 aligns across 10 bases. The CDR3 is 16 residues long. V dropped 0 bases and J dropped 5; count of bases not matched to a gene: 8. Per germline, CDR1 SGHRS and CDR2 YFSETQ. DNA of the CDR3: TGCGCCAGCAGCTTGGAAAGTCCGGGACAGGGGAACGAGCAGTACTTC. The encoded protein is CASSLESPGQGNEQYF.

V and J are TRBV5-6 and TRBJ2-7; possible D gene TRBD2, 6 bases. The germline gives CDR1 SGHDT, CDR2 YYEEEE. CDR3 size: 13 residues. V was shortened by 2 bases and J by 5 bases, with 11 bases between the two germline ends. CDR3 loop: CASSFWGGHEQYF. CDR3 DNA sequence: TGTGCCAGCAGCTTCTGGGGAGGCCACGAGCAGTACTTC.

The table lists this clone with a count of one. The V and J genes are TRBV19 and TRBJ1-5; TRBD1 agrees at 9 bases. This CDR3 spans 14 amino acids. Per germline, CDR1 LNHDA and CDR2 SQIVND (reference sequence). V was clipped by 6 bases and J by 3 bases; unmatched bases: 3. As DNA, the CDR3 is TGTGCCAGTAGGAGGACAGGGGCCAATCAGCCCCAGCATTTT. This gives the protein CASRRTGANQPQHF.

The CDR3 region has the DNA TGTGCCAGTAGCCCCGCAGGGGTAGCCGGGGAGCTGTTTTTT. This translates into CASSPAGVAGELFF. The V call is TRBV19, the J call TRBJ2-2, with D possibly matching TRBD1 (6 bases). The germline gives CDR1 LNHDA, CDR2 SQIVND (reference sequence). Trimming left V 6 bases short and J 6 bases short, with 14 bases between. CDR3 length: 14 amino acids.

This chain links TRBV4-1 with TRBJ1-6; tentative D call: TRBD1 (6 bases). Trimming took off 6 bases at V and 4 bases at J, with 13 bases between the two ends. The CDR3 is 15 residues long. Germline V lookup: CDR1 MGHRA, CDR2 YSYEKL. In nucleotides, the CDR3 is TGCGCCAGCAGGGGGCGGGGGACATATAATTCACCCCTCCACTTT. It yields the protein CASRGRGTYNSPLHF.